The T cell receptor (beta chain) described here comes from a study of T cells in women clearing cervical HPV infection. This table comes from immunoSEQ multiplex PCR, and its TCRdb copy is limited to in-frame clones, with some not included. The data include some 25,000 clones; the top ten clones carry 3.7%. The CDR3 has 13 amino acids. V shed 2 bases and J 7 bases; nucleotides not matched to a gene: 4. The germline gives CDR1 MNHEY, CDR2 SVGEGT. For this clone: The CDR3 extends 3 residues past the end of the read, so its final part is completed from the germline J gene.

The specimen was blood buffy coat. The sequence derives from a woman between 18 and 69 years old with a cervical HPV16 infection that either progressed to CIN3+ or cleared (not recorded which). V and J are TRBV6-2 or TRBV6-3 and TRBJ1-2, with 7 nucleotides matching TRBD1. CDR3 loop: CASSYTTGPGYTF. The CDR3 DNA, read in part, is TGTGCCAGCAGTTACACGACAGGGCCTGGC.